This TCR beta chain was identified during a study of blood T cell repertoires in COVID-19. Across the study: T cells, B-cell-depleted T cells, or PBMCs supplied cDNA or gDNA.

Enrollment of patients from Seattle took place during active infection, with longitudinal follow-up. The data were produced by immunoSEQ multiplex PCR, yet TCRdb's version contains in-frame clones alone and is incomplete. Here the sample spans more than 200,000 clones, about 91% being singletons. Trimming removed 5 bases at V and 8 bases at J, with 12 bases between. The CDR3 contains 13 residues. The rearrangement uses TRBV12-3 or TRBV12-4 and TRBJ1-4; D perhaps matches TRBD1 (6 bases). The clonotype was recovered from a woman in her 30s with COVID-19, enrolled during active disease. Sequencing was done on a sample of peripheral blood. The CDR3 DNA sequence: TGTGCCAGCAGTGTGGGGGCTCGGGAAAAACTGTTTTTT. Translating it yields CASSVGAREKLFF.